This TCR beta chain is drawn from a study of T and B cells in COVID-19 patients. As for the study in general: Peripheral blood came from COVID-19 patients with active infection or after recovery. Whole-study findings and limits: In COVID-19 patients, T cell receptor beta variable and joining gene use was reportedly strongly skewed.

TRB was amplified from approximately 250-480 ng of blood genomic DNA. On this clonotype itself: What it binds is unknown.

BIOMED2 TRB-A/B primer pools were used in multiplex TRB PCR. From the multiplex PCR reads, TCRdb called clonotypes with MiXCR, one entry per CDR3 protein. The sample shows 9,000 to 13,000 distinct CDR3 sequences, around a third of them seen only once. Germline CDR1 reads MNHNS; CDR2 reads SASEGT. With 5 bases clipped from V and 3 bases from J, the junction kept 6 bases outside the gene matches. This CDR3 has 15 residues. The receptor's source is a human donor with active COVID-19. The rearrangement uses TRBV6-1 and TRBJ2-7, with 11 bases identical to TRBD1. Source material: blood. This CDR3 is CASSSTGTGGYEQYF. In nucleotides, the CDR3 is TGTGCCAGCAGTTCCACCGGGACAGGGGGCTACGAGCAGTACTTC.